Below are 7 T cell receptor beta chains sequenced from a single sample in a study of T cell responses to AZD1222 COVID-19 vaccine. Using immunoSEQ multiplex PCR, the repertoire was profiled, and TCRdb retains in-frame clones only, with some absent. The sample has 100,000 or so clones; just under 95% are singletons. This specimen was peripheral blood, taken on day 0 of AZD1222 vaccination. The receptors come from an adult in good health.

The genes are TRBV27 and TRBJ1-2, with D maybe TRBD1 (5 bases). There are 14 residues in the CDR3. The V end was cut by 7 bases, the J end by 0 bases, with 12 bases between. The germline gives CDR1 MNHEY, CDR2 SMNVEV (reference sequence). CDR3 in amino acids: CASMKGPSNYGYTF. The CDR3 DNA sequence: TGTGCCAGCATGAAGGGACCCTCTAACTATGGCTACACCTTC.

V usage is TRBV7-2 and J usage is TRBJ2-3; the D is unclear. Germline lookup yields CDR1 SGHTA and CDR2 FQGNSA. Trimming took off 3 bases at V and 1 base at J, with 11 bases between the two ends. The CDR3 spans 15 residues. This CDR3 is CASSFQAPRTDTQYF. CDR3 in DNA: TGTGCCAGCAGCTTCCAGGCGCCGCGCACAGATACGCAGTATTTT.

The chain combines TRBV19 with TRBJ1-1; tentative D call: TRBD1 (6 bases). The V end was cut by 7 bases, the J end by 8 bases, with 20 bases between. This CDR3 is built from 14 residues. Germline V gene sequence: CDR1 LNHDA, CDR2 SQIVND (reference sequence). The CDR3 is CASIEGTRTAEAFF. CDR3 in DNA: TGTGCCAGTATTGAGGGGACCAGGACAGCAGAAGCTTTCTTT.

The rearrangement links TRBV4-1 to TRBJ1-2; D is uncertain. Trimming left V 0 bases short and J 2 bases short, with 4 bases between. The CDR3 is made up of 13 amino acids. CDR1 and CDR2 from the germline V gene are MGHRA and YSYEKL. CDR3 sequence reads: CASSQEGNYGYTF. In DNA, the CDR3 is TGCGCCAGCAGCCAAGAAGGGAACTATGGCTACACCTTC.

This clone has only one observation. The rearrangement links TRBV14 to TRBJ1-1, with a tentative D call TRBD1 (5 bases). From germline, CDR1 is SGHDN and CDR2 FVKESK. The CDR3 is 14 amino acids. Deletions cut 4 bases from V and 1 base from J, with 10 bases between. CDR3 bases: TGTGCCAGCAGCCTCTGGACATCGAACACTGAAGCTTTCTTT. It translates to CASSLWTSNTEAFF.

In this sample, this clone turned up once. The rearrangement uses TRBV6-1 and TRBJ2-7; possibly TRBD2 for D (6 bases). Trimming stripped 3 bases from V and 3 bases from J, with 18 bases between. Germline V CDR1 and CDR2: MNHNS, SASEGT. There are 16 residues in the CDR3. The CDR3 DNA follows: TGTGCCAGCAGTGATGGAGCCCTTGGAGGGGACTACGAGCAGTACTTC. Translated: CASSDGALGGDYEQYF.

The chain has TRBV3-1 (or the pseudogene TRBV3-2) and TRBJ1-2; the D is unclear. Germline V gene sequence: CDR1 LGHDT, CDR2 YNNKEL (reference sequence). V lost 6 bases and J 7 bases, leaving 12 bases between the germline ends. This CDR3 is 12 amino acids long. This CDR3 reads CASRGDRSGYTF. The CDR3 coding sequence is TGTGCCAGCAGAGGTGATCGGAGTGGCTACACCTTC.